The clone carrying this T cell receptor beta chain was recorded once. The same CDR3 can be traced to other DNA sequences in this sample. This sample is part of a study of OX40 agonist ivuxolimab in advanced cancers. Overall study: Every patient in dose escalation had hepatocellular carcinoma, melanoma, renal cell or head and neck cancer. Two patients with cutaneous melanoma and one with hepatocellular carcinoma, three in total, showed partial responses.

Sequencing used immunoSEQ multiplex PCR; TCRdb keeps in-frame clones, though not all of them. The repertoire consists of about 76,000 clones, with 80% to 90% occurring once and the leading ten covering roughly 6%. The starting material was CD4+ or CD8+ T cells sorted from blood, obtained in a trial of the OX40 agonist ivuxolimab. The sequence was obtained from an adult with an advanced solid tumor such as melanoma, head and neck, liver or kidney cancer.

CDR3 in DNA: TGCGCCAGCAGCCTGACGGGACCCTACGAGCAGTACTTC. Encoded protein: CASSLTGPYEQYF. The V gene is TRBV5-1, the J gene TRBJ2-7; the D call may be TRBD1 or TRBD2 (5 bases each). The V end was cut by 4 bases, the J end by 2 bases, with 10 bases between. Germline CDR1 and CDR2: SGHRS and YFSETQ. The length of the CDR3 is 13 residues.